This entry concerns a single T cell receptor beta chain. 60 Vbeta and 13 Jbeta primers were used in PCR. TCRdb keeps only in-frame clones here, not all; method: immunoSEQ multiplex PCR. The sample yields 150,000 to 250,000 clones, around 74% seen once. This entry is derived from a study of cytomegalovirus exposure and HLA in healthy donors. Per the germline V gene, CDR1 is LNHNV and CDR2 is YYDKDF (reference sequence). CDR3 length: 14 residues. With 5 bases removed from V and 3 bases from J, the gap between germline ends came to 11 bases. V gene TRBV15 combines with J gene TRBJ2-1; weak D call: TRBD1 (5 bases). The receptor was derived from a girl aged 5-17 years in good health and CMV-seropositive. The sample taken for sequencing was PBMCs. CDR3 DNA: TGTGCCACCAGCCCGGACACTAACTACAATGAGCAGTTCTTC. Translation: CATSPDTNYNEQFF.